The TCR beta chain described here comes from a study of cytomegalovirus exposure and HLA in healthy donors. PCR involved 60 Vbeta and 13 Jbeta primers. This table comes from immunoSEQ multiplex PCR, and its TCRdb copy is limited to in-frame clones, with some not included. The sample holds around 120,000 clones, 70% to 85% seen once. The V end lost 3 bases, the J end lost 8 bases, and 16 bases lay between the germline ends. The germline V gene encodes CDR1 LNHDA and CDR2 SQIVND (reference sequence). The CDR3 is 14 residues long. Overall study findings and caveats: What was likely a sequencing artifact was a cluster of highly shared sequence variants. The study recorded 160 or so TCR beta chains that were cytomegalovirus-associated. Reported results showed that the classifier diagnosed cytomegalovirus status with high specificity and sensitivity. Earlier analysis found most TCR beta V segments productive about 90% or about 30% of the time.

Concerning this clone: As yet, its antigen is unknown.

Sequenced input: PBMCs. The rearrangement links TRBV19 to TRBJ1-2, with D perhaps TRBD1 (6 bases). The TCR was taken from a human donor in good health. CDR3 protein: CASSIGQPPRGYTF. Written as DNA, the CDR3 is TGTGCCAGTAGTATCGGACAGCCCCCGAGAGGCTACACCTTC.